This entry concerns a single T cell receptor (beta chain). The data belong to a study of cytomegalovirus exposure and HLA in healthy donors. The PCR had 60 Vbeta and 13 Jbeta primers. Assay used: immunoSEQ multiplex PCR; TCRdb lists only in-frame clones, some missing. The sample holds tens of thousands of clones. Trimming took 0 bases from V and 9 from J; bases not matched to a gene: 5. The CDR3 extends over 13 amino acids. The germline V gene has CDR1 GTSNPN and CDR2 SVGIG (reference sequence). This rearrangement joins TRBV30 to TRBJ2-3; 8 bases match TRBD2. Specimen: PBMCs. The receptor comes from a man aged 50 or older in good health and CMV-seropositive. DNA of the CDR3: TGTGCCTGGAGTGTAGGGACTAGTGGAACGCAGTATTTT. It yields the protein CAWSVGTSGTQYF.